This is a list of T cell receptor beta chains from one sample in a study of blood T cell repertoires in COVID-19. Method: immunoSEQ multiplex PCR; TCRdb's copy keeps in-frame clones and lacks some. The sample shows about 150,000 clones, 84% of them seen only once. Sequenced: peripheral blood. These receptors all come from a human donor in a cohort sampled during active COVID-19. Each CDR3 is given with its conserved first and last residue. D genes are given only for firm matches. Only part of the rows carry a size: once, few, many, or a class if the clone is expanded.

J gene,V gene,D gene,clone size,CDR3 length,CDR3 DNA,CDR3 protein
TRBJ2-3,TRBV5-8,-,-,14,TGTGCCAGCAGCCGCTGGGCCTTAACAGATACGCAGTATTTT,CASSRWALTDTQYF
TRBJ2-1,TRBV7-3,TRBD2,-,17,TGTGCCAGCAGCTTAATTCCTAGCGGAAGCTCCTACAATGAGCAGTTCTTC,CASSLIPSGSSYNEQFF
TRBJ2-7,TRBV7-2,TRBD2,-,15,TGTGCCAGCAGCTTAGCTGGTAGCGGGGGGAACGAGCAGTACTTC,CASSLAGSGGNEQYF
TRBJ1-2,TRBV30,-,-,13,TGTGCCTGGAGTGCCAGGGGTGGGTATGGCTACACCTTC,CAWSARGGYGYTF
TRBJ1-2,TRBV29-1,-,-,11,TGCAGCGTTGGGGCAGGGTTCGACTACACCTTC,CSVGAGFDYTF
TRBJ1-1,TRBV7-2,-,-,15,TGTGCCAGCAGCTTATTGTCCGTAATGAACACTGAAGCTTTCTTT,CASSLLSVMNTEAFF
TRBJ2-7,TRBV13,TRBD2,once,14,TGTGCCAGCAGCCAGCGGGGGGGCCCCTACGAGCAGTACTTC,CASSQRGGPYEQYF
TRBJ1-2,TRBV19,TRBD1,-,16,TGTGCCAGTAGTATAGATCCAAGGGACAGGATTTATGGCTACACCTTC,CASSIDPRDRIYGYTF
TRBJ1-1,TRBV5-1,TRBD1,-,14,TGCGCCAGCAGCTTGGGTTCAGGGGGCACTGAAGCTTTCTTT,CASSLGSGGTEAFF
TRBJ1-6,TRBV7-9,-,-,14,TGTGCCAGCAGCGCCGGGGTCTGGGATTCACCCCTCCACTTT,CASSAGVWDSPLHF
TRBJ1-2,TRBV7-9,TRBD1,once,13,TGTGCCAGCAGCGGGCGGACAGGTTATGGCTACACCTTC,CASSGRTGYGYTF
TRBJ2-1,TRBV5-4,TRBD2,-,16,TGTGCCAGCAGCCCCACCGGGACTAGGGCCTACAATGAGCAGTTCTTC,CASSPTGTRAYNEQFF
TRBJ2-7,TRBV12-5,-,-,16,TGTGCTAGTGGTTATGACGCGGGTTTGTTCTTCTACGAGCAGTACTTC,CASGYDAGLFFYEQYF
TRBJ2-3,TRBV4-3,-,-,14,TGCGCCAGCAGCCAAGATGAACGGGCAGATACGCAGTATTTT,CASSQDERADTQYF
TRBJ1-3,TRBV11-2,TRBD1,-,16,TGTGCCAGCAGCTTAGCAGGGGGGACCTCTGGAAACACCATATATTTT,CASSLAGGTSGNTIYF
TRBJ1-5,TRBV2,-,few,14,TGTGCCAGCAGTCGACAGTATAGCAATCAGCCCCAGCATTTT,CASSRQYSNQPQHF
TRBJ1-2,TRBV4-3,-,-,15,TGCGCCAGCAGCCAAGAGGTAGTCCTGAACTATGGCTACACCTTC,CASSQEVVLNYGYTF
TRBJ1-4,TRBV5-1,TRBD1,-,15,TGCGCCAGCAGCGCGCTAACCGGGACAGGAGGAAAACTGTTTTTT,CASSALTGTGGKLFF
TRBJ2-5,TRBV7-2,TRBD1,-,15,TGTGCCAGCAGCCTGGGGACAGGACCACAAGAGACCCAGTACTTC,CASSLGTGPQETQYF
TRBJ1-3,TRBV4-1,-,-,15,TGCGCCAGCAGCCAAGGGGACACCTCTGGAAACACCATATATTTT,CASSQGDTSGNTIYF
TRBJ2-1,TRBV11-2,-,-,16,TGTGCCAGCAGATCACACAGGGGGGGCTCCTACAATGAGCAGTTCTTC,CASRSHRGGSYNEQFF
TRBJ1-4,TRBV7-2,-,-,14,TGTGCCAGCAGCCCTTGGGACATAGAAGAAAAACTGTTTTTT,CASSPWDIEEKLFF
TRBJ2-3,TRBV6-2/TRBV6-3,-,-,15,TGTGCCAGCAGTTACGGGAGTTTAGGCACAGATACGCAGTATTTT,CASSYGSLGTDTQYF
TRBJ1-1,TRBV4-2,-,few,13,TGTGCCAGCAGCCGTGGAGGGGACACTGAAGCTTTCTTT,CASSRGGDTEAFF
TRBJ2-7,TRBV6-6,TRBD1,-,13,TGTGCCAGCAGTCGACAGGGGACCTACGAGCAGTACTTC,CASSRQGTYEQYF
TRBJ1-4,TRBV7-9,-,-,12,TGTGCCAGCAGCTCTAACAACGGGAAACTGTTTTTT,CASSSNNGKLFF
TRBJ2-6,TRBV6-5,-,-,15,TGTGCCAGCAAAAAGACACTCTCTGGGGCCAACGTCCTGACTTTC,CASKKTLSGANVLTF
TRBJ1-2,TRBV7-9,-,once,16,TGTGCCAGCAGCCCAACTCCGGGACAAACTAACTATGGCTACACCTTC,CASSPTPGQTNYGYTF
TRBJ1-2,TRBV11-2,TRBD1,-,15,TGTGCCAGCAGCTTACCTTTAGGGACAGGGAGACCCCTCACCTTC,CASSLPLGTGRPLTF
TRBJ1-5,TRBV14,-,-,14,TGTGCCAGCAGCCAGCAAGGTAGCCATCAGCCCCAGCATTTT,CASSQQGSHQPQHF
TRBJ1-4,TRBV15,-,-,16,TGTGCCACCAGCAGAGATTCGAACAGGGTGTATAAAAAACTGTTTTTT,CATSRDSNRVYKKLFF
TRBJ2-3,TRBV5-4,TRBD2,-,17,TGTGCCAGCAGTATAGCGGGTGGGAGACCTAGCACAGATACGCAGTATTTT,CASSIAGGRPSTDTQYF
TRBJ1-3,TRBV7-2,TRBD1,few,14,TGTGCCAGCAGTTCCGGGACAGCTGGAAACACCATATATTTT,CASSSGTAGNTIYF
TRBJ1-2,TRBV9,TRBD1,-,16,TGTGCCAGCAGCGCCGGGACAGGGGGCCCCTACTATGGCTACACCTTC,CASSAGTGGPYYGYTF
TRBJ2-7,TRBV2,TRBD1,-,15,TGTGCCAGCACCCGCACTTCCCAGGGGGAAGGGGAGCAGTACTTC,CASTRTSQGEGEQYF
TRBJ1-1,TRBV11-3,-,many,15,TGTGCCAGCAGCTTAGATCGCGGCCAAGGCACTGAAGCTTTCTTT,CASSLDRGQGTEAFF
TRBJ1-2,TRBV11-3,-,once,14,TGTGCCAGCAGCTTCTCCGCCCTAGACTATGGCTACACCTTC,CASSFSALDYGYTF
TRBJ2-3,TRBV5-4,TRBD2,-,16,TGTGCCAGCAACCCTATGGCGGGGGGGCCCACAGATACGCAGTATTTT,CASNPMAGGPTDTQYF
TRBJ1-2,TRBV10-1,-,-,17,TGCGCCAGCAGTGAGTCGGGCTACTGGCCTATAGACTATGGCTACACCTTC,CASSESGYWPIDYGYTF
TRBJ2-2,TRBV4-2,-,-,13,TGTGCCAGCAGCCTGATAAGGGGTGGGGAGCTGTTTTTT,CASSLIRGGELFF
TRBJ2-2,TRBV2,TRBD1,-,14,TGTGCCAGCAGTGGGGACAGGGACACCGGGGAGCTGTTTTTT,CASSGDRDTGELFF
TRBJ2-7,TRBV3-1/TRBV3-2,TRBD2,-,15,TGTGCCAGCAGCCAAGACAGGACTAGTCTTTCCGAGCAGTACTTC,CASSQDRTSLSEQYF
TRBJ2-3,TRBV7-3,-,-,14,TGTGCCAGCAGCTCGAATCCAGGCACAGATACGCAGTATTTT,CASSSNPGTDTQYF
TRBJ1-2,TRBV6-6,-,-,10,TGTGCCAGCAGTCGGGAGGGCTACACCTTC,CASSREGYTF
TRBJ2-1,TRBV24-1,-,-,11,TGTGCCACCAGTGATGAGTTTGAGCAGTTCTTC,CATSDEFEQFF
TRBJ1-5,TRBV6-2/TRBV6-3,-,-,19,TGTGCCAGCAGTTCCCCACCTACAGGGTTCCCCTATAGCAATCAGCCCCAGCATTTT,CASSSPPTGFPYSNQPQHF
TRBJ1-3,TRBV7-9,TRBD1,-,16,TGTGCCAGCAGACTACCGGGACAGGGGGAAGAAAACACCATATATTTT,CASRLPGQGEENTIYF
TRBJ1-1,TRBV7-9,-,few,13,TGTGCCAGCAGACCAAAACGGGACACTGAAGCTTTCTTT,CASRPKRDTEAFF
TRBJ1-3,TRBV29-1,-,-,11,TGCAGCGTCTCCTCTGGAAACACCATATATTTT,CSVSSGNTIYF
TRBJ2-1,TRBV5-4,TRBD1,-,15,TGTGCCAGCAGCTTGCGACAGGGCTCCTACAATGAGCAGTTCTTC,CASSLRQGSYNEQFF
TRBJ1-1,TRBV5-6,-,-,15,TGTGCCAGCAGCTTGGTCCCGGGGTTGAACACTGAAGCTTTCTTT,CASSLVPGLNTEAFF
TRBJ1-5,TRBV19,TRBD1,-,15,TGTGCCAGTAGTCCGGGACAGGGAGCATACCAGCCCCAGCATTTT,CASSPGQGAYQPQHF
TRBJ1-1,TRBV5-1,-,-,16,TGCGCCAGCAGCTTGGGAGACCGGGGGGTGAACACTGAAGCTTTCTTT,CASSLGDRGVNTEAFF
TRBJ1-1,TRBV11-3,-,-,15,TGTGCCAGCGAGGGGGGGGCCGCACGAAACACTGAAGCTTTCTTT,CASEGGAARNTEAFF
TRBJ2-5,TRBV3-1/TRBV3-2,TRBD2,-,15,TGTGCCAGCAGCTACAGGACTAGCGGGGAAGAGACCCAGTACTTC,CASSYRTSGEETQYF
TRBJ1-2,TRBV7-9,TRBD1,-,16,TGTGCCAGCAGCTTAGGTTCGGGACAGACGATCTATGGCTACACCTTC,CASSLGSGQTIYGYTF
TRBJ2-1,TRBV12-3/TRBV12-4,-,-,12,TGTGCCAGCAGTGCGGCAGACCTTGAGCAGTTCTTC,CASSAADLEQFF
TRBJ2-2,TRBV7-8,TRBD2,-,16,TGTGCCAGCAGCCCCGCCGGGGCGGGAGTTACCGGGGAGCTGTTTTTT,CASSPAGAGVTGELFF
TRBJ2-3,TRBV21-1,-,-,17,TGTGCCAACGCGACCCCCGCGTTAGCGGCTAGCACAGATACGCAGTATTTT,CANATPALAASTDTQYF